Shown below are 5 T cell receptor beta chains from a single sample sequenced in a study of T cells in Graves' hyperthyroidism and ophthalmopathy. Regions amplified from RNA transcripts were the TCR beta CDR3 regions. Primed by the HTBI set, a first-round RT-PCR was run on the TCR CDR3. Each CDR3 protein is one row after TCRdb ran MiXCR on the multiplex PCR reads. The sample lists 300,000 to 400,000 distinct CDR3 sequences, around 13% occurring once. The sequenced sample consisted of blood. The receptors originated from a woman between 25 and 40 years old with Graves' ophthalmopathy.

The chain has TRBV3-1 and TRBJ2-5; no firm D call. V was cut by 4 bases and J by 2 bases, with 8 bases left in between. The CDR3 runs to 13 residues. The V gene's germline CDR1 is LGHDT and CDR2 YNNKEL (reference sequence). Written as DNA, the CDR3 is TGTGCCAGCAGCCGAATAAGACAAGAGACCCAGTACTTC. Translated: CASSRIRQETQYF.

This clonotype was recorded at least ten times. The J gene is TRBJ2-5, the V gene TRBV3-1, with 8 bases that match TRBD2. From germline, CDR1 is LGHDT and CDR2 YNNKEL (reference sequence). Trimming cost V 0 bases and J 1 base; bases outside gene matches: 1. The CDR3 runs to 15 residues. The CDR3 loop is CASSQELAAQETQYF. The CDR3 coding sequence is TGTGCCAGCAGCCAAGAACTAGCGGCCCAAGAGACCCAGTACTTC.

In this sample, this clonotype turned up a few times. The chain couples TRBV28 to TRBJ2-4, with no clear D. Trimming took 4 bases from V and 0 from J, leaving 13 bases between them. There are 16 residues in the CDR3. CDR1 is MDHEN, CDR2 SYDVKM, per germline. CDR3: CASSSPLEAAKNIQYF. CDR3 coding DNA: TGTGCCAGCAGTTCGCCCCTAGAAGCAGCCAAAAACATTCAGTACTTC.

In this sample, this clonotype turned up many times. The gene calls are TRBV5-1 and TRBJ2-7, with D uncertain. The CDR3 has 14 residues. The V end lost 4 bases, the J end lost 0 bases, and 11 bases lay between the germline ends. Germline V gene sequence: CDR1 SGHRS, CDR2 YFSETQ. The CDR3 coding sequence is TGCGCCAGCAGCCTTATAGTGAGCTCCTACGAGCAGTACTTC. Amino acid sequence: CASSLIVSSYEQYF.

The chain combines TRBV7-9 with TRBJ1-2; the D gene is possibly TRBD1 (5 bases). V lost 5 bases and J 4 bases, leaving 14 bases between the germline ends. CDR3 length equals 14 residues. The germline V gene has CDR1 SEHNR and CDR2 FQNEAQ (reference sequence). The CDR3 DNA is TGTGCCAGCAGCCTAATCGGGGGAGGCTATGGCTACACCTTC. This codes for CASSLIGGGYGYTF.